These 19 T cell receptor beta chains came from one sample sequenced in a study of OX40 agonist ivuxolimab in advanced cancers. This table comes from immunoSEQ multiplex PCR, and its TCRdb copy is limited to in-frame clones, with some not included. The data show 45,000 or so clones, with less than 90% seen just once and approximately 6.8% held by the top ten. The source was CD4+ or CD8+ T cells sorted from blood, collected in a trial of the OX40 agonist ivuxolimab. These receptors all stem from an adult with an advanced solid tumor such as melanoma, head and neck, liver or kidney cancer.

The chain is built from TRBV6-1 and TRBJ2-7; D not resolved. CDR3 length: 14 amino acids. Trimming cost V 2 bases and J 0 bases, with 8 bases left between them. The V gene's germline CDR1 is MNHNS and CDR2 SASEGT. The CDR3 loop is CASSERYNSYEQYF. CDR3 nucleotides: TGTGCCAGCAGTGAACGGTACAACTCCTACGAGCAGTACTTC.

This clone has a single count. The chain links TRBV30 to TRBJ1-1; 8 bases fit TRBD1. The CDR3 runs to 13 residues. Trimming at V came to 4 bases and at J to 5 bases, leaving 6 bases not matched to a gene. CDR1 and CDR2 (germline): GTSNPN, SVGIG (reference sequence). The CDR3 is CAWNGDRQTEAFF. Written as DNA, the CDR3 is TGTGCCTGGAATGGGGACAGGCAAACTGAAGCTTTCTTT.

V and J are TRBV6-5 and TRBJ1-1, with a tentative D call TRBD1 (5 bases). The CDR3 extends over 13 amino acids. The V and J ends lost 5 bases and 1 base respectively, with 8 bases between them. The V gene's germline CDR1 is MNHEY and CDR2 SVGAGI. The CDR3 DNA reads as TGTGCCAGCAGTCTGACAGCGAACACTGAAGCTTTCTTT. This sequence encodes CASSLTANTEAFF.

The chain joins TRBV6-5 to TRBJ2-5, with 9 nucleotides matching TRBD1. CDR3 length: 14 residues. Germline values: CDR1 MNHEY, CDR2 SVGAGI. V trimming: 5 bases; J trimming: 4 bases; junction bases outside the gene matches: 5. In DNA form, the CDR3 reads TGTGCCAGCAGTCCGACAGGGGGGGTAGAGACCCAGTACTTC. It is translated as CASSPTGGVETQYF.

The chain uses TRBV7-9 and TRBJ2-3; maybe TRBD2 (6 bases). The ends were cut back, 5 bases at V and 2 bases at J, with 11 bases in the middle. There are 14 residues in the CDR3. Germline V gives CDR1 SEHNR, CDR2 FQNEAQ (reference sequence). This CDR3 reads CASSPSANTDTQYF. CDR3 nucleotide sequence: TGTGCCAGCAGCCCTAGCGCGAACACAGATACGCAGTATTTT. Complete variable domain (other parts from reference TRBV7-9 and TRBJ2-3): DTGVSQNPRHKITKRGQNVTFRCDPISEHNRLYWYRQTLGQGPEFLTYFQNEAQLEKSRLLSDRFSAERPKGSFSTLEIQRTEQGDSAMYLCASSPSANTDTQYFGPGTRLTVL.

The genes are TRBV11-3 and TRBJ2-1; 8 positions match TRBD2. From germline, CDR1 is SGHNT and CDR2 YENEEA. The CDR3 length is 16 residues. V lost 5 bases and J lost 0; bases outside the gene matches: 6. The CDR3 loop is CASSPTSGSSYNEQFF. The DNA of the CDR3 is TGTGCCAGCAGCCCAACAAGCGGGAGCTCCTACAATGAGCAGTTCTTC.

This chain links TRBV4-3 with TRBJ1-1, with 12 bases fitting TRBD1. CDR1 LGHNA and CDR2 YSLEER come from the germline V gene. V lost 3 bases to trimming and J lost 0 bases; unmatched junction nucleotides: 11. This CDR3 comprises 19 residues. The CDR3 nucleotides read TGCGCCAGCAGCCAGGGAGGGAGGGGACAGGGGGCTGTGAACACTGAAGCTTTCTTT. It codes for CASSQGGRGQGAVNTEAFF.

The chain has TRBV10-3 and TRBJ1-1, with D unresolved. V was trimmed by 4 bases and J by 5 bases, leaving 5 bases between them. The CDR3 runs to 11 residues. Germline assignment: CDR1 ENHRY and CDR2 SYGVKD. The CDR3 loop is CAISVDTEAFF. CDR3 coding DNA: TGTGCCATCAGTGTCGATACTGAAGCTTTCTTT.

The chain is built from TRBV27 and TRBJ2-1; 7 positions agree with TRBD2. V dropped 8 bases and J dropped 5; count of bases not matched to a gene: 3. Germline CDR1 is MNHEY and CDR2 is SMNVEV (reference sequence). The CDR3 is 12 amino acids. The CDR3 sequence is CASSRGDNEQFF. The CDR3 DNA is TGTGCCAGCTCCCGGGGGGACAATGAGCAGTTCTTC.

This clone qualifies as medium-sized. The CDR3 spells CASSLAPPSNTEAFF. As DNA, the CDR3 is TGCGCCAGCAGCTTGGCCCCACCATCGAACACTGAAGCTTTCTTT. The V and J genes are TRBV5-1 and TRBJ1-1, with unresolved D. The CDR3 has 15 amino acids. V lost 0 bases, J lost 1 base, and 10 bases lay in between. Germline CDR1 and CDR2: SGHRS and YFSETQ.

This clone was recorded only once. V and J are TRBV15 and TRBJ2-5; D gene ambiguous. V lost 5 bases and J 5 bases, leaving 15 bases between the germline ends. There are 14 residues in the CDR3. Germline V lookup: CDR1 LNHNV, CDR2 YYDKDF (reference sequence). The CDR3 nucleotides read TGTGCCACCAGCTCCCGGGCTCTCGAGGAGACCCAGTACTTC. Translated, it gives CATSSRALEETQYF. The variable domain in full, with the rest retrieved from reference TRBV15 and TRBJ2-5, is DAMVIQNPRYQVTQFGKPVTLSCSQTLNHNVMYWYQQKSSQAPKLLFHYYDKDFNNEADTPDNFQSRRPNTSFCFLDIRSPGLGDTAMYLCATSSRALEETQYFGPGTRLLVL.

The chain employs TRBV5-1 and TRBJ2-7; D is perhaps TRBD1 (6 bases). Trimming left V 0 bases short and J 5 bases short, with 12 bases between. The CDR3 loop spans 14 amino acids. CDR1 is SGHRS and CDR2 is YFSETQ in the germline V gene. For the CDR3, the DNA is TGCGCCAGCAGCTTGGACAGGGCGGGCAACGAGCAGTACTTC. This codes for CASSLDRAGNEQYF.

The V call is TRBV5-1, the J call TRBJ2-7; D is uncertain. V was clipped by 5 bases and J by 0 bases, with 12 bases between them. The CDR3 runs to 14 residues. Per germline, CDR1 SGHRS and CDR2 YFSETQ. The CDR3, as DNA: TGCGCCAGCAGATTGACGGATTTCTCCTACGAGCAGTACTTC. Translation: CASRLTDFSYEQYF.

The V gene is TRBV7-9, the J gene TRBJ2-1; D may correspond to TRBD1 or TRBD2 (5 bases each). Deletions cut 2 bases from V and 7 bases from J, with 18 bases between. CDR1 and CDR2 from the germline V gene are SEHNR and FQNEAQ (reference sequence). CDR3 length: 16 amino acids. The CDR3 loop is CASSLFGDQGRNEQFF. CDR3 DNA: TGTGCCAGCAGCTTATTCGGGGACCAAGGACGGAATGAGCAGTTCTTC. The full variable domain, its missing parts supplied by reference TRBV7-9 and TRBJ2-1, is DTGVSQNPRHKITKRGQNVTFRCDPISEHNRLYWYRQTLGQGPEFLTYFQNEAQLEKSRLLSDRFSAERPKGSFSTLEIQRTEQGDSAMYLCASSLFGDQGRNEQFFGPGTRLTVL.

V and J are TRBV6-6 and TRBJ2-1; tentatively, D is TRBD2 (6 bases). With 2 bases removed from V and 3 bases from J, the gap between germline ends came to 8 bases. The CDR3 consists of 14 residues. Germline-derived CDR1 and CDR2 are MNHNY and SVGAGI (reference sequence). The CDR3 DNA follows: TGTGCCAGCAGTTACCTGGGACTCTACAATGAGCAGTTCTTC. This sequence encodes CASSYLGLYNEQFF.

This chain links TRBV16 with TRBJ1-2, with D unclear. Germline-derived CDR1 and CDR2 are KGHSY and FQNENV. V was clipped by 1 base and J by 10 bases, with 7 bases between them. The CDR3 sequence is 11 residues long. In nucleotides, the CDR3 is TGTGCCAGCAGCCAATTTCGTCCCTACACCTTC. Protein product: CASSQFRPYTF.

The CDR3 here is CASSQAPRGRNFGQYF. In DNA, the CDR3 is TGCGCCAGCAGCCAGGCACCCAGGGGACGGAATTTTGGGCAGTACTTC. The chain joins TRBV4-1 to TRBJ2-7, with D possibly being TRBD1 (6 bases). V shed 3 bases and J shed 9 bases, with 24 bases lying between them. Germline lookup yields CDR1 MGHRA and CDR2 YSYEKL. This CDR3 comprises 16 residues.

The rearrangement joins TRBV7-9 to TRBJ1-6; D not resolved. V was trimmed by 7 bases and J by 4 bases, leaving 14 bases between them. Germline loops: CDR1 SEHNR, CDR2 FQNEAQ (reference sequence). This CDR3 comprises 15 residues. Written as DNA, the CDR3 is TGTGCCAGCACCCTACTCGGGGATTATAATTCACCCCTCCACTTT. Translating gives CASTLLGDYNSPLHF.

To note about this clone: Other DNA sequences within the sample encode an identical CDR3. The chain combines TRBV4-3 with TRBJ1-1; tentative D call: TRBD1 (6 bases). The CDR3 consists of 13 residues. CDR1 and CDR2 (germline): LGHNA, YSLEER. V was trimmed by 3 bases and J by 1 base, leaving 6 bases between them. CDR3 loop: CASSQDRNTEAFF. The CDR3 coding sequence is TGCGCCAGCAGCCAGGACAGGAACACTGAAGCTTTCTTT.